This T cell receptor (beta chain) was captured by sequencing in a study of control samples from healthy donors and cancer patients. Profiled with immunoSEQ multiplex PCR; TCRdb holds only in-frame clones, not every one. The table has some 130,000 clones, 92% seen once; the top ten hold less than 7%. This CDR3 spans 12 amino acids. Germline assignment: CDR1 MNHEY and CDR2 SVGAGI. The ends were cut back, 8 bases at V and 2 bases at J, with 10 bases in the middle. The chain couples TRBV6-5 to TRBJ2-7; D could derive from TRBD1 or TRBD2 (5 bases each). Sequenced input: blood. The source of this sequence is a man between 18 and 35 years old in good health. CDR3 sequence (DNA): TGTGCCAGCTCGGGACCCACCTACGAGCAGTACTTC. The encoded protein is CASSGPTYEQYF.